This T cell receptor (beta chain) was found in a study of PD-1 blockade in classical Hodgkin lymphoma. Study-wide results and caveats: Baseline diversity was lower in partial responders and progressors than complete responders. Patients starting nivolumab under 1 year after ASCT were excluded. CD4+ but not CD8+ TCR diversity rose significantly by C4D1.

Every patient had relapsed following autologous stem cell transplantation, and cohorts differed in brentuximab vedotin exposure. Complete response, partial response or progressive disease was each patient's best response. The table came from immunoSEQ multiplex PCR; TCRdb's copy has only in-frame clones and leaves some out. The table includes around 31,000 clones, around three quarters detected once. Remarks on this clone: What it recognizes is unknown.

The sequence came from a human donor with classical Hodgkin lymphoma. The specimen comprised peripheral blood mononuclear cells (PBMCs), sampled before the second cycle of nivolumab.

In nucleotides, the CDR3 is TGTGCCAGTAGTATAGCGGCTAGCGCCCTGGGAGAGCAGTACTTC. Its protein product is CASSIAASALGEQYF. V and J are TRBV19 and TRBJ2-7; D perhaps matches TRBD2 (6 bases). The CDR3 has 15 amino acids. Germline assignment: CDR1 LNHDA and CDR2 SQIVND (reference sequence). Trimming took 1 base from V and 7 from J, leaving 17 bases between them.